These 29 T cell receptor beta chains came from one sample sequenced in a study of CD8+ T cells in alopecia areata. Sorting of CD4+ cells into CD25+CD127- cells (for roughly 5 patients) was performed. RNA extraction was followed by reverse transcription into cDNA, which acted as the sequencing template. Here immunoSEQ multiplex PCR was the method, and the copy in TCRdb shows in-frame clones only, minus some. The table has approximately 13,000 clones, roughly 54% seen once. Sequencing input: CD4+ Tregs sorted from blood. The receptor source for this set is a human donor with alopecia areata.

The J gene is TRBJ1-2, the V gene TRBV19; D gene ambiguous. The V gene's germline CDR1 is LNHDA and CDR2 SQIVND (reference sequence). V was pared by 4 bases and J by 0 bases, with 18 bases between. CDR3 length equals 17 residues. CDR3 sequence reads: CASSTKSSAAANYGYTF. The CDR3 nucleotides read TGTGCCAGTAGTACTAAGTCGAGCGCGGCCGCTAACTATGGCTACACCTTC. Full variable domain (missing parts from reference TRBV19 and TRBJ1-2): DGGITQSPKYLFRKEGQNVTLSCEQNLNHDAMYWYRQDPGQGLRLIYYSQIVNDFQKGDIAEGYSVSREKKESFPLTVTSAQKNPTAFYLCASSTKSSAAANYGYTFGSGTRLTVV.

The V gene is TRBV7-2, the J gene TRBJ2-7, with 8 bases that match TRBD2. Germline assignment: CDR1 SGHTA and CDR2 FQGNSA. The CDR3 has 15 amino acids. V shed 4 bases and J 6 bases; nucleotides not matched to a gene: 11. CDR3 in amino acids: CASSSYGERESEQYF. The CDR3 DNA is TGTGCCAGCAGCTCATACGGGGAGCGGGAGAGCGAGCAGTACTTC.

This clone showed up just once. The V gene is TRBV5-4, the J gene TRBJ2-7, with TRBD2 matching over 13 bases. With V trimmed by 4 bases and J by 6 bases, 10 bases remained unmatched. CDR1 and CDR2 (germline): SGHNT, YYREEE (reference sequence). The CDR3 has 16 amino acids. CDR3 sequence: CASSQFTSGRGTEQYF. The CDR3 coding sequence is TGTGCCAGCAGCCAATTCACTAGCGGGAGGGGAACCGAGCAGTACTTC.

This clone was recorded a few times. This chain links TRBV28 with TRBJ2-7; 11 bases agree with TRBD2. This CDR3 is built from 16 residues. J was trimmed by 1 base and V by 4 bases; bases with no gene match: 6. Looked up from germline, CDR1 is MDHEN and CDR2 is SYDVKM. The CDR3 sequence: CASSYPGLADSYEQYF. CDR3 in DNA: TGTGCCAGCAGTTATCCGGGACTAGCGGATTCCTACGAGCAGTACTTC. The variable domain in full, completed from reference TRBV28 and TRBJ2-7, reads DVKVTQSSRYLVKRTGEKVFLECVQDMDHENMFWYRQDPGLGLRLIYFSYDVKMKEKGDIPEGYSVSREKKERFSLILESASTNQTSMYLCASSYPGLADSYEQYFGPGTRLTVT.

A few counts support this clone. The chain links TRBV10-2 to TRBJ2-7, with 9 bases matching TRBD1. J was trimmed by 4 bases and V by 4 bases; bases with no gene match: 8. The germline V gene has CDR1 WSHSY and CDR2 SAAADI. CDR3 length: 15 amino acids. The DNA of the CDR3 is TGCGCCAGCAGTGTATCCGGGACAGGGATATACGAGCAGTACTTC. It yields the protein CASSVSGTGIYEQYF.

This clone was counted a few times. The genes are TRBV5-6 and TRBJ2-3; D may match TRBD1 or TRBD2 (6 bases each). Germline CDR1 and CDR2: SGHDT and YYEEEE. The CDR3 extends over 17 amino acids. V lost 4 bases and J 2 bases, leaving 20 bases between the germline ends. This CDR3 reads CASSPEGGTPITDTQYF. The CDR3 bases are TGTGCCAGCAGCCCAGAGGGGGGAACCCCGATCACAGATACGCAGTATTTT.

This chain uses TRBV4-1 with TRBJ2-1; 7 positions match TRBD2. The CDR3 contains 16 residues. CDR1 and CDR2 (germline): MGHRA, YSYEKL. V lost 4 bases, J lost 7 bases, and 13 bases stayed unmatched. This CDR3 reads CASSPDRGSFGNEQFF. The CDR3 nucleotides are TGCGCCAGCAGCCCAGACCGCGGGAGTTTTGGAAATGAGCAGTTCTTC.

In DNA form, the CDR3 reads TGTGCCAGCTCACCCGGGGCCAAAAACATTCAGTACTTC. Translating it yields CASSPGAKNIQYF. The chain combines TRBV18 with TRBJ2-4; D gene uncertain. Germline V gene sequence: CDR1 KGHSH, CDR2 LQKENI. The germline V and J ends were trimmed by 3 bases and 1 base, with 4 bases remaining between them. This CDR3 comprises 13 residues.

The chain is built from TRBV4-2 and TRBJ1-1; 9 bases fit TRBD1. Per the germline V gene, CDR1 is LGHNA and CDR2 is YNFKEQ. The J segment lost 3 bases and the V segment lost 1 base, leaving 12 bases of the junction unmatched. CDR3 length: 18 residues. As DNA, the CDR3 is TGTGCCAGCAGCCAAGTTCCCCGGGACAGGGCGTCTTACACTGAAGCTTTCTTT. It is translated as CASSQVPRDRASYTEAFF.

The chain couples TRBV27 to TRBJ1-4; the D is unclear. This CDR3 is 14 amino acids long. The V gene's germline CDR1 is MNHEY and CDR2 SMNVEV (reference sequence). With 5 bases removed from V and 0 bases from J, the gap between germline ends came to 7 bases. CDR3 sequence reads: CASSLRPTNEKLFF. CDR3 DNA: TGTGCCAGCAGTCTTCGGCCAACTAATGAAAAACTGTTTTTT.

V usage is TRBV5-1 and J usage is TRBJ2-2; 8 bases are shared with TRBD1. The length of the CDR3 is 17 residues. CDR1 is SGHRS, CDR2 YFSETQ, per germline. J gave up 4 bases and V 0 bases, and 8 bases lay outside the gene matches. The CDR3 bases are TGCGCCAGCAGCTTGGCCGGACAGGGAACGAGCACCGGGGAGCTGTTTTTT. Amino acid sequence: CASSLAGQGTSTGELFF.

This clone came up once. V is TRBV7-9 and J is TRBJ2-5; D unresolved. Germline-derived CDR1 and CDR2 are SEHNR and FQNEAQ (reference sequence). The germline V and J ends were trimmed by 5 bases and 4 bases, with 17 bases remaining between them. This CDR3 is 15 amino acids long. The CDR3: CASSPGWKEGETQYF. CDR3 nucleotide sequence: TGTGCCAGCAGCCCCGGGTGGAAAGAAGGAGAGACCCAGTACTTC.

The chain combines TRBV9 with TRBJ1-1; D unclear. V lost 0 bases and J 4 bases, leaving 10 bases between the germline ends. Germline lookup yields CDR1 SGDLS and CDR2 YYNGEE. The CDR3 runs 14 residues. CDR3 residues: CASSVGSPTTEAFF. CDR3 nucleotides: TGTGCCAGCAGCGTAGGGTCACCTACCACTGAAGCTTTCTTT.

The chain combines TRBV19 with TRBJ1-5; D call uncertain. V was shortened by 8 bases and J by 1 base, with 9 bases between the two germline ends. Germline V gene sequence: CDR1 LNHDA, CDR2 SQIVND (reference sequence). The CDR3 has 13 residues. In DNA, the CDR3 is TGTGCCAGTCATTTGATGAGCAATCAGCCCCAGCATTTT. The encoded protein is CASHLMSNQPQHF.

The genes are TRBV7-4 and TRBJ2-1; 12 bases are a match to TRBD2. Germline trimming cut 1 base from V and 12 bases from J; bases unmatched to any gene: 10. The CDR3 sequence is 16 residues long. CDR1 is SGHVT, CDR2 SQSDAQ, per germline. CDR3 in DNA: TGTGCCAGCAGCTTAGGACTAGCGGGAGCGCTGATGGGGCAGTTCTTC. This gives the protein CASSLGLAGALMGQFF.

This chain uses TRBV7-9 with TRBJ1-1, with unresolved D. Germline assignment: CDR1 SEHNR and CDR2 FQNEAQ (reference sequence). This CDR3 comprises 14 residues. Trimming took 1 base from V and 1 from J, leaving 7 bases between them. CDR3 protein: CASSLGMGNTEAFF. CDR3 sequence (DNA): TGTGCCAGCAGCTTAGGAATGGGGAACACTGAAGCTTTCTTT.

In DNA, the CDR3 is TGTGCCAGCAGTTTAAGGGTCGGGACAGTTCCCAATGAGCAGTTCTTC. This encodes CASSLRVGTVPNEQFF. The rearrangement uses TRBV28 and TRBJ2-1, with 7 bases matching TRBD1. The CDR3 has 16 residues. From germline, CDR1 is MDHEN and CDR2 SYDVKM. Trimming cost V 2 bases and J 6 bases; bases outside gene matches: 10.

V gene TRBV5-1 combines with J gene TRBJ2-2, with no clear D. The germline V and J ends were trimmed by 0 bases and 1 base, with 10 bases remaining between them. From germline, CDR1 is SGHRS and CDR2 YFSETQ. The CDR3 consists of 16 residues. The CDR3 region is CASSLVFGVNTGELFF. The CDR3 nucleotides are TGCGCCAGCAGCTTGGTTTTTGGGGTGAACACCGGGGAGCTGTTTTTT.

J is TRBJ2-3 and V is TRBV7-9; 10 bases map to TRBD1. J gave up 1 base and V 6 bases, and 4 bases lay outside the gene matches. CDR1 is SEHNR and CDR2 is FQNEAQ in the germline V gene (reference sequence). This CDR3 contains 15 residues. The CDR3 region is CASRTGGYGTDTQYF. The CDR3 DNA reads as TGTGCCAGCAGGACAGGGGGCTACGGCACAGATACGCAGTATTTT.

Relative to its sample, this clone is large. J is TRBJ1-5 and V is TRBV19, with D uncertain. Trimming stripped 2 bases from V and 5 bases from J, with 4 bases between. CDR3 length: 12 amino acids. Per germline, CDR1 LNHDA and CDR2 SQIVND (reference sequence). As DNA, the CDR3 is TGTGCCAGTAGTATAATCGATCAGCCCCAGCATTTT. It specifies CASSIIDQPQHF. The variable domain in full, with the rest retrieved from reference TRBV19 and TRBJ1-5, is DGGITQSPKYLFRKEGQNVTLSCEQNLNHDAMYWYRQDPGQGLRLIYYSQIVNDFQKGDIAEGYSVSREKKESFPLTVTSAQKNPTAFYLCASSIIDQPQHFGDGTRLSIL.

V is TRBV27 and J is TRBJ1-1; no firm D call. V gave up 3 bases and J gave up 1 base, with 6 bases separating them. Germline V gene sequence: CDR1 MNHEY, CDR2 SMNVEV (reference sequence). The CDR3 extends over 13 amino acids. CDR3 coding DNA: TGTGCCAGCAGTTTCAGGAGGAACACTGAAGCTTTCTTT. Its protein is CASSFRRNTEAFF.

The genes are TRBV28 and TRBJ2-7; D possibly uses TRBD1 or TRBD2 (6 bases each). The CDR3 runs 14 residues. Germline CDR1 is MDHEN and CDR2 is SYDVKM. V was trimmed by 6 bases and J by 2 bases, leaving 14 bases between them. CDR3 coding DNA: TGTGCCAGCAGCGAACAGGGAGGAACCTACGAGCAGTACTTC. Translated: CASSEQGGTYEQYF. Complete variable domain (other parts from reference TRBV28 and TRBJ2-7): DVKVTQSSRYLVKRTGEKVFLECVQDMDHENMFWYRQDPGLGLRLIYFSYDVKMKEKGDIPEGYSVSREKKERFSLILESASTNQTSMYLCASSEQGGTYEQYFGPGTRLTVT.

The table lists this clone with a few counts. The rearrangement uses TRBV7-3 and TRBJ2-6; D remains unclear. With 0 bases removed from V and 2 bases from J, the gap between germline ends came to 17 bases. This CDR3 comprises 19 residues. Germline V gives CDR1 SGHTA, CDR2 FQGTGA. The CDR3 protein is CASSLTYPEEFPGANVLTF. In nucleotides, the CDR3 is TGTGCCAGCAGCTTAACGTACCCCGAGGAATTCCCTGGGGCCAACGTCCTGACTTTC.

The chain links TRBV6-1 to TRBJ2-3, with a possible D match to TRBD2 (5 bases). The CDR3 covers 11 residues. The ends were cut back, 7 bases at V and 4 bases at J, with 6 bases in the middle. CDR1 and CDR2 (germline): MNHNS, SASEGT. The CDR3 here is CASMRADTQYF. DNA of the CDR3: TGTGCCAGCATGAGGGCAGATACGCAGTATTTT.

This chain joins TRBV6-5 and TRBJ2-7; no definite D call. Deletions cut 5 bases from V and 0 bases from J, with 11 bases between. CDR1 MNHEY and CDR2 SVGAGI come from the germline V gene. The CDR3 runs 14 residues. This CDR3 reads CASSVEGYSYEQYF. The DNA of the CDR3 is TGTGCCAGCAGTGTTGAAGGCTACTCCTACGAGCAGTACTTC.

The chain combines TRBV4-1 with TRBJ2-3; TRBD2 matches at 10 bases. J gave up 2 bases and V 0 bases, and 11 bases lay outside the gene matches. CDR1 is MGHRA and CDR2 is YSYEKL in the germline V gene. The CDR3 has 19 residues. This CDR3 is CASSQDKSGLAGDTDTQYF. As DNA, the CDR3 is TGCGCCAGCAGCCAAGATAAATCCGGGCTAGCGGGGGACACAGATACGCAGTATTTT.

CDR3 DNA: TGTGCCAGCAGCGTAGCCTCCCGGGACCCAGAGTATTTT. Protein product: CASSVASRDPEYF. V gene TRBV9 combines with J gene TRBJ2-3; D is perhaps TRBD1 or TRBD2 (5 bases each). The germline V gene encodes CDR1 SGDLS and CDR2 YYNGEE. Trimming shortened V by 0 bases and J by 13 bases, and 15 bases separated the two germline ends. This CDR3 comprises 13 residues. Filled out from reference TRBV9 and TRBJ2-3, the complete variable domain reads DSGVTQTPKHLITATGQRVTLRCSPRSGDLSVYWYQQSLDQGLQFLIQYYNGEERAKGNILERFSAQQFPDLHSELNLSSLELGDSALYFCASSVASRDPEYFGPGTRLTVL.

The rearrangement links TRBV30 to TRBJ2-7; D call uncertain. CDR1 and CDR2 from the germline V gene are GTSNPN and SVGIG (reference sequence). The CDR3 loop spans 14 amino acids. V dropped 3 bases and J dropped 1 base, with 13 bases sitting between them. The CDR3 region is CAWRRWWQSYEQYF. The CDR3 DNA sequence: TGTGCCTGGAGGAGGTGGTGGCAGTCCTACGAGCAGTACTTC.

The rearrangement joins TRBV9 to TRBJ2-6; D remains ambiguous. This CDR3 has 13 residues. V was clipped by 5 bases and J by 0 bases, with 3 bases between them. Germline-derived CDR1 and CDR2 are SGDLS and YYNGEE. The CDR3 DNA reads TGTGCCAGCAGTCCCTCTGGGGCCAACGTCCTGACTTTC. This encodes CASSPSGANVLTF.